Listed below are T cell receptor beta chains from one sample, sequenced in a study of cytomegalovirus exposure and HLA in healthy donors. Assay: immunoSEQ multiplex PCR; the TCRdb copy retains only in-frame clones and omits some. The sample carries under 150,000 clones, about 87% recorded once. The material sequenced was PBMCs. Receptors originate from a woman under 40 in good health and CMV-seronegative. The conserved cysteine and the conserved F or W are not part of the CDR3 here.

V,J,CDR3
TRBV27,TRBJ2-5,ASSLSPGGYETQY
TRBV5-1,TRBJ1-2,ASSLAPEPNYGYT
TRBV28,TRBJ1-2,ASRTPNYGYT
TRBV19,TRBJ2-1,ASSIGGGLTNNEQF
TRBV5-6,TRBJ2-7,ASSLPGGSYEQY
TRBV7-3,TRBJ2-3,ASSLVSGLSDTQY
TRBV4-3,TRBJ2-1,ASSQEWGRFNEQF
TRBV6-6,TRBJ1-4,ASSYSGQGGEKLF
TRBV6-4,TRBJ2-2,ASSTVGGSTGELF
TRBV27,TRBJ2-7,ASSYRGGASYEQY
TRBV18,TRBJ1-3,ASSPPAQASGNTIY
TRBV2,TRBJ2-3,ASSPGRSRNADTQY
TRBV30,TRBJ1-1,AWDRGNTEAF
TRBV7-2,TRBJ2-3,ASSLASPISSGTDTQY
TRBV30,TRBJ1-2,AWSAGLGYGYT
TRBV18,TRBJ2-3,ASSQTTSGRNTQY
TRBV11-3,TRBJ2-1,ASSLDQSGSQAYNEQF
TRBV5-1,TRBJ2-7,ASSLGDRIVYEQY
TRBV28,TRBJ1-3,ASSLGDNSGNTIY
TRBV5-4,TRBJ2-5,ASSLELAGVETQY
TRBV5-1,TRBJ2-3,ASWVGDTDTQY
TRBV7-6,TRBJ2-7,ASSLVSGDEQY
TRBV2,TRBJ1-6,ASSLEVHNNSPLH
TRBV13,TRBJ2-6,ASSLGGHSSGANVLT
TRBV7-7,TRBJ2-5,ASSPWTSGRGEETQY
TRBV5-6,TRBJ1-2,ASSWGTGDYGYT
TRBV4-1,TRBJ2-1,ASSLPRDSYNEQF
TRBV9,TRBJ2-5,ASSVGLLAVETQY
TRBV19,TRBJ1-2,ASSARQIPSYGYT
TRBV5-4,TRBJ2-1,ASSLGGGSSYNEQF
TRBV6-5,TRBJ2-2,ASSHRVDGELF
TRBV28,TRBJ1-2,ASSWEGAGGYT
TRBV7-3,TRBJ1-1,ASSLQGLDTEAF
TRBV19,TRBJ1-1,ASSPPFQGMNTEAF
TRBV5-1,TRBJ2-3,ASSSTSGSSGDTQY
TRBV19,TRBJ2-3,ASSIQGSDADTQY
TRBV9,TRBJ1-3,ASSAEGASGNTIY
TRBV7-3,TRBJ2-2,ASSLSGRPGELF
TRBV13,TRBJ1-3,ASVHSSGNTIY
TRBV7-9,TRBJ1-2,ASSPEVRNYGYT
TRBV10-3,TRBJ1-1,AISEGRGGEAF
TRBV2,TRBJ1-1,ASRGQGGQAF
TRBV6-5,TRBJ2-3,ASSYSKAGSTDTQY
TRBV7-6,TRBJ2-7,ASSLSGSPSYEQY
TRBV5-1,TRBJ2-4,ASSLAVGASVGKNIQY
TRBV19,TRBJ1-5,ASSSQAGTGAMGQPQH
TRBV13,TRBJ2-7,ASRAPGTYEQY
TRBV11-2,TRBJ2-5,ASSSPRGKTTQY
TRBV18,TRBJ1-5,ASSEEAGLNQPQH
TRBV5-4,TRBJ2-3,ASSLYSGGLGTQY
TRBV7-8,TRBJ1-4,ASSLGFQGAGEKLF
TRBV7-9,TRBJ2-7,ASSYDRGPSYEQY
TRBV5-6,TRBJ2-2,ASSTGQGTGELF
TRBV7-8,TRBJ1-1,ASSPRGQDKTDTEAF
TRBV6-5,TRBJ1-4,ASRKGRLNEKLF
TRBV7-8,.,ASSLGRDRGHEQY
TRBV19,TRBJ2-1,ASTWRGGYDEQF
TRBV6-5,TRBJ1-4,ASSEKGRGEKLF
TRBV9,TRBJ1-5,ASLGPHQPQH
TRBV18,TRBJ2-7,ASSPPASGAYEQY